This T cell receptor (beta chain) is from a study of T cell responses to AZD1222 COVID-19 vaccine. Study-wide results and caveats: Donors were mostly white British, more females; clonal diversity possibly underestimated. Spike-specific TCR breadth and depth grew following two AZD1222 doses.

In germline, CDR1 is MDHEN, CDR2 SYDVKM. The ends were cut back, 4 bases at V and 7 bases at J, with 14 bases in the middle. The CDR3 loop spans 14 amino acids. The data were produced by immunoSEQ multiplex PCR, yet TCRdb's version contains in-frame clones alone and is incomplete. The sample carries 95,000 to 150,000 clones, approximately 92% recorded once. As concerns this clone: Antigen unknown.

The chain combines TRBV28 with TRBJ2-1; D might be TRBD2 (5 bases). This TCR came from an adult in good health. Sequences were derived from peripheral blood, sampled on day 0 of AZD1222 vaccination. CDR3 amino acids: CASSYGVARNEQFF. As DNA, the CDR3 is TGTGCCAGCAGTTACGGGGTTGCGCGAAATGAGCAGTTCTTC.